The source of this T cell receptor (beta chain) is a study of CD8 T cells in Susac syndrome. Whole-study findings and limits: It was acknowledged in the study that its TCR sequencing and HLA analysis involved a relatively small number of individuals.

RNA totalling about 0.45 to 1 ug underwent reverse transcription with random hexamers. TCRdb re-called the immunoSEQ multiplex PCR reads with MiXCR, one entry per CDR3 protein. This table holds 100,000 to 150,000 distinct CDR3 sequences, 85% to 95% found once. The CDR3 sequence is 16 residues long. Per the germline V gene, CDR1 is MGHRA and CDR2 is YSYEKL. V was trimmed by 2 bases and J by 5 bases, leaving 15 bases between them. Worth noting for this clonotype: Antigen unknown.

The specimen was CD8+ T cells from PBMCs. The chain employs TRBV4-1 and TRBJ1-4; tentatively, D is TRBD1 (5 bases). The TCR sequence derives from a human donor with multiple sclerosis. The CDR3 DNA reads as TGCGCCAGCAGCCAACGCCGAAACAGGTTGAATGAAAAACTGTTTTTT. Protein product: CASSQRRNRLNEKLFF.